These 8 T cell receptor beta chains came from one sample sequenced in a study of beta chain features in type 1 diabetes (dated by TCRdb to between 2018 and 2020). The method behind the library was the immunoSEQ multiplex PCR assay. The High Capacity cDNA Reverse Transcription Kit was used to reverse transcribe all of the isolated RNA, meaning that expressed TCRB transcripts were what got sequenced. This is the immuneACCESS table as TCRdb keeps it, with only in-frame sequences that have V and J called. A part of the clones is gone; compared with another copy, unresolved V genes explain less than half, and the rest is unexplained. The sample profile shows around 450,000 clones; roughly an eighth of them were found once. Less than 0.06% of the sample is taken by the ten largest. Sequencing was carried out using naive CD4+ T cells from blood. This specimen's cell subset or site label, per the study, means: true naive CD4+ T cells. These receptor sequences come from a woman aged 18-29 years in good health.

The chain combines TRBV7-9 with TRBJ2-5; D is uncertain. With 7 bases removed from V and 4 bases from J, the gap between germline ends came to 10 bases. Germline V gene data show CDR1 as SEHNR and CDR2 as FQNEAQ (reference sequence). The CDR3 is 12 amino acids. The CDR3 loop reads CASNLILETQYF. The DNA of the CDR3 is TGTGCCAGCAACCTCATCCTAGAGACCCAGTACTTC.

CDR3 DNA sequence: TGTGCCAGCAGCACGGGACAGGGTAAAGAGACCCAGTACTTC. Its protein product is CASSTGQGKETQYF. The genes are TRBV7-9 and TRBJ2-5; 9 bases agree with TRBD1. Losses at the gene ends were 5 bases for V and 3 bases for J; bases not matched to a gene: 4. Germline loops: CDR1 SEHNR, CDR2 FQNEAQ (reference sequence). This CDR3 has 14 amino acids.

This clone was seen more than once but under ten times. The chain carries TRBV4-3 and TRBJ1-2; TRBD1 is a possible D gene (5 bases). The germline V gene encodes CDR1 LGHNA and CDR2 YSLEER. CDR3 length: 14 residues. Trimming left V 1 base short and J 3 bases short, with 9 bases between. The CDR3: CASSQVGADYGYTF. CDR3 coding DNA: TGCGCCAGCAGCCAAGTTGGGGCAGACTATGGCTACACCTTC.

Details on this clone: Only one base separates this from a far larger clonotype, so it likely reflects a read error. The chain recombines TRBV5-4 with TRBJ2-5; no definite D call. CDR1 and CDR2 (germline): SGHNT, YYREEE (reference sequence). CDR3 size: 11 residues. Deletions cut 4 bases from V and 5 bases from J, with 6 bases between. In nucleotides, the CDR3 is TGTGCCAGCAGCCAAGGCGAGACCCAGTACTTC. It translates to CASSQGETQYF.

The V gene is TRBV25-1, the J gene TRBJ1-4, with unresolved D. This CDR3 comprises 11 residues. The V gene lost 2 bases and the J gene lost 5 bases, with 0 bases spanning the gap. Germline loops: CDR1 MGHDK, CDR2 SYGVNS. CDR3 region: CASSENEKLFF. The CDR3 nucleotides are TGTGCCAGCAGTGAAAATGAAAAACTGTTTTTT.

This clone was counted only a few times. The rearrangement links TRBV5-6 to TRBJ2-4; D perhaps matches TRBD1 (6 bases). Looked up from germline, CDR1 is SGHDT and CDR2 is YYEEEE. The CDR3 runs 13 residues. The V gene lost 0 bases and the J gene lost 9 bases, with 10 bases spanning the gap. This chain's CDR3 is CASSLGTVGIQYF. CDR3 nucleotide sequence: TGTGCCAGCAGCTTGGGGACAGTGGGCATTCAGTACTTC.

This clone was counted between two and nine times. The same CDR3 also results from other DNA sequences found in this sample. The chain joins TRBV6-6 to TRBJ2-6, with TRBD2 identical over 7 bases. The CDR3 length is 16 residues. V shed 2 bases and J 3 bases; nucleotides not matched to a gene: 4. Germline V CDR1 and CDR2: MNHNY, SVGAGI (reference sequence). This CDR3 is CASSYGGRVGANVLTF. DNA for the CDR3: TGTGCCAGCAGTTACGGGGGGAGGGTTGGGGCCAACGTCCTGACTTTC.

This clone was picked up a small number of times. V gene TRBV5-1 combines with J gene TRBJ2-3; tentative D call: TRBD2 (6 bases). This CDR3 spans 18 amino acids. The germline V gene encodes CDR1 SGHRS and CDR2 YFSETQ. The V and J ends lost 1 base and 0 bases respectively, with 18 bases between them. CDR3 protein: CASSLMFAGLTSTDTQYF. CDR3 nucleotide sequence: TGCGCCAGCAGCTTGATGTTCGCGGGGCTTACTAGCACAGATACGCAGTATTTT.